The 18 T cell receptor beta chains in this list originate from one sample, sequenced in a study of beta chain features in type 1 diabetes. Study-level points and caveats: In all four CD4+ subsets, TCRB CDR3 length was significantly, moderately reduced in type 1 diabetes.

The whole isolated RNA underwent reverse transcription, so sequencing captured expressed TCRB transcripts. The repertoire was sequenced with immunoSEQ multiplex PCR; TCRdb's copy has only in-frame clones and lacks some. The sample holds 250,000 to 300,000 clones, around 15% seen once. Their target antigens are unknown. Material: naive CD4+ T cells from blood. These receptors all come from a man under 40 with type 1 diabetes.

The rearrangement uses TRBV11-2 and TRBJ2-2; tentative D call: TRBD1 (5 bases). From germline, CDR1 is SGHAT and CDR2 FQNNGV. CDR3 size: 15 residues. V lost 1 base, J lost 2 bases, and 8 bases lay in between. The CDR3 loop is CASSLGQGNTGELFF. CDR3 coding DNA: TGTGCCAGCAGCTTAGGGCAGGGTAACACCGGGGAGCTGTTTTTT.

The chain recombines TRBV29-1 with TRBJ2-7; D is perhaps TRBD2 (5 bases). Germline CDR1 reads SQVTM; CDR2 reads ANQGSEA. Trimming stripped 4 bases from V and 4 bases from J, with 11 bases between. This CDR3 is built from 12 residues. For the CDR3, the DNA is TGCAGCGTTGTCGGAGGCACTTACGAGCAGTACTTC. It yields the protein CSVVGGTYEQYF.

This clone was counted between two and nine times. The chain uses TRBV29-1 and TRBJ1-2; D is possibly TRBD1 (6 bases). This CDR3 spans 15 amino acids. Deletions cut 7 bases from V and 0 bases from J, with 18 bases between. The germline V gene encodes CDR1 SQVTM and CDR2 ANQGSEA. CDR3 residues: CSGNDRSGANYGYTF. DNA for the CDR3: TGCAGCGGGAACGACAGGTCTGGGGCTAACTATGGCTACACCTTC.

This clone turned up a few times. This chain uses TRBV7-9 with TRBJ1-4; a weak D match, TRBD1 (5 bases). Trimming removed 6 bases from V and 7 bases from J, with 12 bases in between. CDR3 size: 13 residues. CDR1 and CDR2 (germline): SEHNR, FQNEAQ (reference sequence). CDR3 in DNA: TGTGCCAGCAGAGGGCAGGGCAGTGAAAAACTGTTTTTT. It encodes CASRGQGSEKLFF.

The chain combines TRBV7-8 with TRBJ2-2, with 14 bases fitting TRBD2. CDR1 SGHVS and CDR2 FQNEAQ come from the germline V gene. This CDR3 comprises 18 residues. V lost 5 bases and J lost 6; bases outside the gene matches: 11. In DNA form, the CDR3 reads TGTGCCAGCAGCAGTCAGGGGACTAGCGGGAGCGTTGCCGGGGAGCTGTTTTTT. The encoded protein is CASSSQGTSGSVAGELFF.

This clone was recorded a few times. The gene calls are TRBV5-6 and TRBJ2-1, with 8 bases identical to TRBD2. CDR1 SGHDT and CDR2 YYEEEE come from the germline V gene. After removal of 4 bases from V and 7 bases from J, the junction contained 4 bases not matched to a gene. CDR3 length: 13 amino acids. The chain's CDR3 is CASSVGLVNEQFF. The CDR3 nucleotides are TGTGCCAGCAGCGTGGGACTAGTTAATGAGCAGTTCTTC.

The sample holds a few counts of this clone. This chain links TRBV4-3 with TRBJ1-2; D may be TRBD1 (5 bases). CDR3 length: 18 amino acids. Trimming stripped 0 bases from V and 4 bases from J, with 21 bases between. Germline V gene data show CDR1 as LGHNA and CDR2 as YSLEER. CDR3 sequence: CASSQERVGTSGIYGYTF. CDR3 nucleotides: TGCGCCAGCAGCCAAGAGAGGGTTGGGACCAGCGGGATCTATGGCTACACCTTC.

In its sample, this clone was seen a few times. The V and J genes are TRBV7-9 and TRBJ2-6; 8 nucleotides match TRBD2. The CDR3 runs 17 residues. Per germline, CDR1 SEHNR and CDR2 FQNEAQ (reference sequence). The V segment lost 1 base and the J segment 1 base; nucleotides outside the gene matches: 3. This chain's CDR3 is CASSLGERESGANVLTF. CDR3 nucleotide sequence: TGTGCCAGCAGCTTAGGGGAGCGGGAGTCTGGGGCCAACGTCCTGACTTTC. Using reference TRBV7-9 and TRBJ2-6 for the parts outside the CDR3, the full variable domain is DTGVSQNPRHKITKRGQNVTFRCDPISEHNRLYWYRQTLGQGPEFLTYFQNEAQLEKSRLLSDRFSAERPKGSFSTLEIQRTEQGDSAMYLCASSLGERESGANVLTFGAGSRLTVL.

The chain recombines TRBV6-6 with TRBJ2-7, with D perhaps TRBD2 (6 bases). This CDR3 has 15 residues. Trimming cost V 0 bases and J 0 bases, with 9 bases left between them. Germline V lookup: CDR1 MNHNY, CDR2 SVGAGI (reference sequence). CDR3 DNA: TGTGCCAGCAGTTACTCATTCGGGAGCTCCTACGAGCAGTACTTC. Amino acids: CASSYSFGSSYEQYF.

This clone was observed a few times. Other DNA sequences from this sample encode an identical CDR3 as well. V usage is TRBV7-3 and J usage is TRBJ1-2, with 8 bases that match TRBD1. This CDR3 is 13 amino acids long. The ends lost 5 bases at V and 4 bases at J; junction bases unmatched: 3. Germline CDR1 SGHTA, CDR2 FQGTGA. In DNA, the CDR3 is TGTGCCAGCAGCCCCGACAGGGGCTATGGCTACACCTTC. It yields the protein CASSPDRGYGYTF.

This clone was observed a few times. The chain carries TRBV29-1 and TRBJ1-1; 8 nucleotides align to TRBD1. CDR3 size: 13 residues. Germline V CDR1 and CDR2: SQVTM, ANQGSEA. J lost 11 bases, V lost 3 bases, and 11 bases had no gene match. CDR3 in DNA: TGCAGCGTTGAGAGGACAGGGCCGCTAGAGGCTTTCTTT. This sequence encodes CSVERTGPLEAFF.

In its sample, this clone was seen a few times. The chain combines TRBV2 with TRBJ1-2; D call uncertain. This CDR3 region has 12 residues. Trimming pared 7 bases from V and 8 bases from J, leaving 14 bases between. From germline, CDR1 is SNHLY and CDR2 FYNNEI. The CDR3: CASMRSTAGYTF. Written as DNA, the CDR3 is TGTGCCAGCATGCGGTCAACGGCCGGCTACACCTTC.

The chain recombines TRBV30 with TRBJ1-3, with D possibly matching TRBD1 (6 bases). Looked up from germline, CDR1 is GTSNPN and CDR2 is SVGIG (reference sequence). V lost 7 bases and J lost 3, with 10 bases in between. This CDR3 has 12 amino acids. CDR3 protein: CAFARGGNTIYF. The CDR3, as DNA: TGTGCCTTCGCCAGGGGTGGAAACACCATATATTTT. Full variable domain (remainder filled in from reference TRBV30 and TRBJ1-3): SQTIHQWPATLVQPVGSPLSLECTVEGTSNPNLYWYRQAAGRGLQLLFYSVGIGQISSEVPQNLSASRPQDRQFILSSKKLLLSDSGFYLCAFARGGNTIYFGEGSWLTVV.

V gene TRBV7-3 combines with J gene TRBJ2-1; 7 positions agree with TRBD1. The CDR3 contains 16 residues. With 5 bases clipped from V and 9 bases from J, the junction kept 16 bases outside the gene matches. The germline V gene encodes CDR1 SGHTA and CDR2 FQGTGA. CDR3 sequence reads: CASSAPGGARSSEQFF. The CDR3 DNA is TGTGCCAGCAGCGCTCCAGGGGGAGCCCGGAGTTCTGAGCAGTTCTTC.

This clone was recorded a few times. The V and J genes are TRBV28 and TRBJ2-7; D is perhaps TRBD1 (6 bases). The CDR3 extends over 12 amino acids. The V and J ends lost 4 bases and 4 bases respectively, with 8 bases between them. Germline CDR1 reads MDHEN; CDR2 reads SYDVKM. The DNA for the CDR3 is TGTGCCAGCAGTTGGGGGCGATACGAGCAGTACTTC. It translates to CASSWGRYEQYF. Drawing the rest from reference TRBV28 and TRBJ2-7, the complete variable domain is DVKVTQSSRYLVKRTGEKVFLECVQDMDHENMFWYRQDPGLGLRLIYFSYDVKMKEKGDIPEGYSVSREKKERFSLILESASTNQTSMYLCASSWGRYEQYFGPGTRLTVT.

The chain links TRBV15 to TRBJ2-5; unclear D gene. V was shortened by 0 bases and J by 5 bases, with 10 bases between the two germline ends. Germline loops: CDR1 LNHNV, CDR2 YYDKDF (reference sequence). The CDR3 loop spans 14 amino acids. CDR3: CATSRDPGDETQYF. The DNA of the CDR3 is TGTGCCACCAGCAGAGACCCAGGTGATGAGACCCAGTACTTC. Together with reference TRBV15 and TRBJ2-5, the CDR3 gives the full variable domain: DAMVIQNPRYQVTQFGKPVTLSCSQTLNHNVMYWYQQKSSQAPKLLFHYYDKDFNNEADTPDNFQSRRPNTSFCFLDIRSPGLGDTAMYLCATSRDPGDETQYFGPGTRLLVL.

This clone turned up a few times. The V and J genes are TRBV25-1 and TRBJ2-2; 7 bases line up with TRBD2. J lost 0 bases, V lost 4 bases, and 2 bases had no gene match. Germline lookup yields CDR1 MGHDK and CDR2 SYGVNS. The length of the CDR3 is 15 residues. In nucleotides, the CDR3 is TGTGCCAGCAGTGGAGCGGGATCGAACACCGGGGAGCTGTTTTTT. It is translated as CASSGAGSNTGELFF.

Here the CDR3 reads CASSPGGAGAETQYF. CDR3 nucleotide sequence: TGTGCCAGCAGCCCGGGGGGGGCAGGGGCAGAGACCCAGTACTTC. The chain combines TRBV7-6 with TRBJ2-5, with 8 bases aligning to TRBD2. CDR1 is SGHVS, CDR2 FNYEAQ, per germline. The CDR3 contains 15 residues. V dropped 5 bases and J dropped 4; count of bases not matched to a gene: 9.